This T cell receptor beta chain was obtained from a study of blood T cell repertoires in COVID-19. Study-wide background: Material from acute and convalescent COVID-19 was sourced from the United States, Italy and Spain.

The V gene's germline CDR1 is MNHEY and CDR2 SMNVEV (reference sequence). The CDR3 consists of 14 residues. Losses at the gene ends were 5 bases for V and 2 bases for J; bases not matched to a gene: 6. In the source study's methods: Amplification with reference gene primers provided the estimates of nucleated cell counts. The repertoire was sequenced with immunoSEQ multiplex PCR; TCRdb's copy has only in-frame clones and lacks some. V and J calls and clone size are given by that table; D and trimming were obtained from the DNA. The table records around 95,000 clones, about 91% of them present only once.

The V call is TRBV27, the J call TRBJ2-7; 7 bases match TRBD1. Sequencing used peripheral blood. This sequence originates from a human donor in a cohort sampled during active COVID-19. The CDR3 here is CASSRQGGTYEQYF. CDR3 bases: TGTGCCAGCAGTAGACAGGGTGGCACCTACGAGCAGTACTTC.